Listed below are T cell receptor beta chains from one sample, sequenced in a study of blood T cell repertoires in COVID-19. Measured with immunoSEQ multiplex PCR; TCRdb has only the in-frame clones, and not every one. The data contain roughly 34,000 clones, roughly 90% of them singletons. Sequencing was carried out using peripheral blood. The receptors come from a man between 60 and 75 years old with active or convalescent COVID-19. The CDR3 runs from the conserved cysteine through the conserved F or W. The D gene is left open where the match is weak. Clone size is given for some rows only: seen once, a few or many times, or a class if the clone is expanded.

>TRBD1|.|TRBJ2-2|TRBV7-9
CASSPPGQVRTGELFF
TGTGCCAGCAGCCCTCCGGGACAGGTCCGAACCGGGGAGCTGTTTTTT
>.|.|TRBJ2-1|TRBV5-6
CASSLYDHWSYNEQFF
TGTGCCAGCAGCTTGTACGATCACTGGTCCTACAATGAGCAGTTCTTC
>TRBD1|.|TRBJ2-7|TRBV3-1/TRBV3-2
CASSQAPGTGNYEQYF
TGTGCCAGCAGCCAAGCCCCCGGGACAGGGAACTACGAGCAGTACTTC
>.|.|TRBJ1-2|TRBV5-1
CASSLGGGYTF
TGCGCCAGCAGCTTGGGAGGTGGCTACACCTTC
>.|.|TRBJ2-5|TRBV5-1
CASSLGDRSQETQYF
TGCGCCAGCAGCTTAGGAGACCGGAGCCAAGAGACCCAGTACTTC
>.|.|TRBJ2-5|TRBV19
CASSITNRGGGETQYF
TGTGCCAGTAGTATCACAAACAGGGGAGGTGGAGAGACCCAGTACTTC
>TRBD2|.|TRBJ2-2|TRBV2
CASSEKTSGNTGELFF
TGTGCCAGCAGTGAAAAGACTAGCGGAAACACCGGGGAGCTGTTTTTT
>TRBD2|.|TRBJ2-2|TRBV7-3
CASAREGPANTGELFF
TGTGCCAGCGCGCGGGAGGGCCCGGCGAACACCGGGGAGCTGTTTTTT
>TRBD2|.|TRBJ2-1|TRBV20-1
CSASPAGSTVGQFF
TGCAGTGCTAGTCCAGCGGGGTCAACGGTAGGGCAGTTCTTC
>.|.|TRBJ2-2|TRBV27
CASSFGPGELFF
TGTGCCAGCAGTTTTGGCCCCGGGGAGCTGTTTTTT
>TRBD1|.|TRBJ2-4|TRBV5-6
CASTDYRGRGNIQYF
TGTGCCAGCACAGACTACAGGGGGCGAGGAAACATTCAGTACTTC
>.|.|TRBJ2-1|TRBV6-2/TRBV6-3
CASSYSTGSYNEQFF
TGTGCCAGCAGTTACTCGACAGGCTCCTACAATGAGCAGTTCTTC
>.|.|TRBJ2-3|TRBV10-3
CAISGGGIDSSTDTQYF
TGTGCCATCAGTGGGGGGGGCATCGATAGTAGCACAGATACGCAGTATTTT
>TRBD1|.|TRBJ2-4|TRBV19
CASSIDGQADIQYF
TGTGCCAGTAGTATTGATGGACAGGCCGACATTCAGTACTTC
>TRBD1|.|TRBJ2-7|TRBV2
CASEGAGREQYF
TGTGCCAGCGAGGGGGCAGGGCGCGAGCAGTACTTC
>TRBD2|.|TRBJ2-1|TRBV7-9
CASCPAQREGCNEQFF
TGTGCCAGCTGCCCGGCTCAGAGGGAGGGATGCAATGAGCAGTTCTTC
>TRBD1|.|TRBJ1-4|TRBV12-3/TRBV12-4
CASSRDSEKLFF
TGTGCCAGCAGCCGGGACAGTGAAAAACTGTTTTTT
>.|.|TRBJ1-5|TRBV2
CASSGTGNQPQHF
TGTGCCAGCAGTGGAACAGGGAATCAGCCCCAGCATTTT
>.|.|TRBJ1-5|TRBV7-9
CASSPGNRDQPQHF
TGTGCCAGCAGCCCGGGAAACAGGGACCAGCCCCAGCATTTT
>TRBD1|.|TRBJ2-7|TRBV7-9
CASSSDRGSYEQYF
TGTGCCAGCAGCTCCGACAGGGGTTCCTACGAGCAGTACTTC
>TRBD1|few|TRBJ1-6|TRBV2
CASSRDSLYNSPLHF
TGTGCCAGCAGCCGGGACAGCCTCTATAATTCACCCCTCCACTTT
>TRBD1|.|TRBJ2-5|TRBV5-1
CASSPGQGVETQYF
TGCGCCAGCAGCCCGGGACAGGGGGTAGAGACCCAGTACTTC
>TRBD2|.|TRBJ2-3|TRBV2
CASGEAGVSTDTQYF
TGTGCCAGCGGCGAAGCGGGAGTTAGCACAGATACGCAGTATTTT
>TRBD2|.|TRBJ2-3|TRBV24-1
CATSGGTSGSSVYF
TGTGCCACCAGCGGTGGGACTAGCGGGAGTAGTGTGTATTTT
>.|.|TRBJ2-5|TRBV10-3
CAISDTTSQETQYF
TGTGCCATCAGTGATACTACGTCTCAAGAGACCCAGTACTTC
>.|.|TRBJ1-2|TRBV29-1
CSVEESGPFYYGYTF
TGCAGCGTTGAAGAGAGCGGACCGTTCTACTATGGCTACACCTTC
>.|.|TRBJ1-1|TRBV6-5
CASSRRMNTEAFF
TGTGCCAGCAGCAGGCGAATGAACACTGAAGCTTTCTTT
>TRBD2|.|TRBJ2-1|TRBV9
CASSVRGGAYNEQFF
TGTGCCAGCAGCGTTCGGGGGGGCGCCTACAATGAGCAGTTCTTC
>.|.|TRBJ1-2|TRBV4-1
CASSQYLDYTF
TGCGCCAGCAGCCAATATTTAGACTACACCTTC
>.|.|TRBJ2-7|TRBV5-1
CASSLGQEAFEQYF
TGCGCCAGCAGCTTGGGACAGGAAGCCTTCGAGCAGTACTTC
>.|.|TRBJ2-7|TRBV7-9
CASSLWRAGSYEQYF
TGTGCCAGCAGCTTATGGAGGGCGGGCTCCTACGAGCAGTACTTC
>.|.|TRBJ2-3|TRBV27
CASSLRRGPQYTQYF
TGTGCCAGCAGTCTGAGGAGGGGACCCCAGTATACGCAGTATTTT
>TRBD1|few|TRBJ1-5|TRBV7-9
CASSKGAGQPQHF
TGTGCCAGCAGCAAGGGGGCCGGTCAGCCCCAGCATTTT
>TRBD1|.|TRBJ1-2|TRBV5-4
CASSWTDRAMRYTF
TGTGCCAGCAGCTGGACGGACAGGGCCATGCGGTACACCTTC
>TRBD2|.|TRBJ2-1|TRBV11-3
CASSRLAGGGDEQFF
TGTGCCAGCAGCCGACTAGCGGGAGGTGGGGATGAGCAGTTCTTC
>.|.|TRBJ1-1|TRBV7-2
CASSPYSAGYTEAFF
TGTGCCAGCAGCCCTTATTCGGCAGGCTATACTGAAGCTTTCTTT
>TRBD2|once|TRBJ2-3|TRBV12-5
CASGIALRGDEADTQYF
TGTGCTAGTGGGATAGCCCTGCGGGGGGACGAGGCAGATACGCAGTATTTT
>.|.|TRBJ1-5|TRBV7-9
CASSLAAQPQHF
TGTGCCAGCAGCTTAGCGGCTCAACCCCAGCATTTT
>.|.|TRBJ1-2|TRBV6-1
CASSEVGRGYGYTF
TGTGCCAGCAGTGAAGTAGGTCGGGGATATGGCTACACCTTC
>TRBD2|.|TRBJ2-1|TRBV9
CASSVGTSGYNEQFF
TGTGCCAGCAGCGTAGGGACTAGCGGCTACAATGAGCAGTTCTTC
>TRBD2|once|TRBJ2-3|TRBV19
CASSIPGLAGAGDTQYF
TGTGCCAGTAGTATACCGGGACTAGCGGGAGCAGGAGATACGCAGTATTTT
>.|.|TRBJ2-1|TRBV9
CASSDFGNEQFF
TGTGCCAGCAGCGATTTCGGCAATGAGCAGTTCTTC
>TRBD2|.|TRBJ2-7|TRBV2
CASSEGLAGLYEQYF
TGTGCCAGCAGTGAAGGACTAGCGGGACTCTACGAGCAGTACTTC
>TRBD2|.|TRBJ2-1|TRBV15
CATSGGLAGGEQFF
TGTGCCACCAGCGGCGGACTAGCGGGGGGAGAGCAGTTCTTC
>TRBD2|.|TRBJ2-3|TRBV30
CAWNRLAGVDTQYF
TGTGCCTGGAATCGACTAGCGGGAGTAGATACGCAGTATTTT
>.|.|TRBJ2-5|TRBV25-1
CASSHYSRVTVETQYF
TGTGCCAGCAGTCATTACTCCAGGGTTACCGTAGAGACCCAGTACTTC
>.|.|TRBJ1-4|TRBV6-4
CARDRGTTNEKLFF
TGTGCCAGGGACAGAGGTACAACTAATGAAAAACTGTTTTTT
>.|.|TRBJ1-4|TRBV5-1
CASRRPGGDEKLFF
TGCGCCAGCAGGCGCCCGGGGGGTGATGAAAAACTGTTTTTT
>.|.|TRBJ2-1|TRBV7-2
CASSLWESLAGEQFF
TGTGCCAGCAGCCTTTGGGAATCACTAGCCGGCGAGCAGTTCTTC
>.|once|TRBJ1-1|TRBV19
CASCLAGQNTEAFF
TGTGCCAGCTGCCTGGCCGGACAGAACACTGAAGCTTTCTTT
>TRBD2|.|TRBJ2-5|TRBV4-1
CASSQEGAGSMETQYF
TGCGCCAGCAGCCAAGAAGGAGCGGGAAGTATGGAGACCCAGTACTTC
>.|.|TRBJ1-6|TRBV10-3
CAITIGELYNSPLHF
TGTGCCATCACTATAGGGGAACTCTATAATTCACCCCTCCACTTT
>TRBD2|.|TRBJ2-3|TRBV7-3
CASSVASGGASDTQYF
TGTGCCAGCAGCGTTGCTAGCGGGGGGGCTTCAGATACGCAGTATTTT
>.|.|TRBJ2-1|TRBV6-6
CASSRGAGNEQFF
TGTGCCAGCAGTCGGGGGGCAGGTAATGAGCAGTTCTTC
>.|.|TRBJ1-3|TRBV30
CAWAVRGANTIYF
TGTGCCTGGGCCGTCAGGGGAGCCAACACCATATATTTT